This section outlines one T cell receptor beta chain sequence together with its context. Its specificity is unknown. Quantitative 5'-RACE with molecular barcodes generated TCR beta libraries. TCRdb re-called the 5' RACE reads through MiXCR, storing one row per CDR3 protein. Here the sample spans around 770,000 distinct CDR3 sequences, over 15% being singletons. The source of the sample is a study of CD8 T cells in ankylosing spondylitis. Points from the study as a whole: Clones linked to disease were reported to show significant enrichment in matched ankylosing spondylitis synovial fluid. Ankylosing spondylitis blood appeared to be characterized by a TCR beta motif of eight highly homologous variants. Disease-linked clones bore a CD8+ phenotype, appearing relatively rarely in peripheral blood. Several of the motif variants were reported before in synovial fluid and blood from reactive arthritis.

The CDR3 is 16 residues long. Germline values: CDR1 MGHRA, CDR2 YSYEKL. V lost 5 bases to trimming and J lost 0 bases; unmatched junction nucleotides: 8. Sequenced input: blood, either unsorted or a sorted T cell fraction (not recorded which). This receptor was identified in a male donor with ankylosing spondylitis. This sequence joins TRBV4-1 and TRBJ2-5, with 8 bases fitting TRBD2. As DNA, the CDR3 is TGCGCCAGCAGCGGGACGGGGGGGTACGACCAAGAGACCCAGTACTTC. As protein: CASSGTGGYDQETQYF.